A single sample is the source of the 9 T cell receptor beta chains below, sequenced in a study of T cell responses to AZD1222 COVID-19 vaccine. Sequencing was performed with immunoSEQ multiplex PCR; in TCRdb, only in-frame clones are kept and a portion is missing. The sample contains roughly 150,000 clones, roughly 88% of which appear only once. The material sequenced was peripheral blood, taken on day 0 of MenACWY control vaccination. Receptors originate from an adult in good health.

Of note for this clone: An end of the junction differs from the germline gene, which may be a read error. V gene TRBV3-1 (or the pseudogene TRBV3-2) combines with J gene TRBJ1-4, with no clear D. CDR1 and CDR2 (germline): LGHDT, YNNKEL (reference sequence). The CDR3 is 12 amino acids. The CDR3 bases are TGTGCCAGCAGCCAAGCAGGTCTGGAAACTGTTTTT. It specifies CASSQAGLETVF.

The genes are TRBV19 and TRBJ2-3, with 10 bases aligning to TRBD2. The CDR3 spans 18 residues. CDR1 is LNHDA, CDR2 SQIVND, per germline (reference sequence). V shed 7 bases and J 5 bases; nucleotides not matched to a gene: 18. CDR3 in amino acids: CASTSHYKSGRERDTQYF. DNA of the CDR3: TGTGCCAGTACCTCTCATTACAAGAGCGGGAGGGAGAGAGATACGCAGTATTTT.

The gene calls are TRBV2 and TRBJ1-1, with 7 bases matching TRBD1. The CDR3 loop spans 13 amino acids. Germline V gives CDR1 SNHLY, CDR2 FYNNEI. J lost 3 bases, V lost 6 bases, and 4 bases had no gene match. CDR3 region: CASRQGRDTEAFF. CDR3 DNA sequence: TGTGCCAGCAGACAGGGGAGGGACACTGAAGCTTTCTTT.

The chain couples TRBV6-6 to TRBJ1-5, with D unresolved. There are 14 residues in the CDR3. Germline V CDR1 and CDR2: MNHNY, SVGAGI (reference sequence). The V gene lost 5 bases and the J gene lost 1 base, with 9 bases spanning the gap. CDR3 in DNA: TGTGCCAGCAGTCTCGTTGGGAGCAATCAGCCCCAGCATTTT. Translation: CASSLVGSNQPQHF.

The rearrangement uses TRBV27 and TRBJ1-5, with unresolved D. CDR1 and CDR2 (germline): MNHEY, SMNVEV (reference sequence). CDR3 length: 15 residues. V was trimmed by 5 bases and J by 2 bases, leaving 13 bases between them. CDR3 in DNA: TGTGCCAGCAGTAGAGTGTTGGGTGGCAATCAGCCCCAGCATTTT. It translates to CASSRVLGGNQPQHF.

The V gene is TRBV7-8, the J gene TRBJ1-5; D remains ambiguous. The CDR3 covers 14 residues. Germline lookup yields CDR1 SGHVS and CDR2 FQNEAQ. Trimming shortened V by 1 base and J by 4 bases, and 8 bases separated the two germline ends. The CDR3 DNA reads TGTGCCAGCAGCTTAGAGGCCGTGAATCAGCCCCAGCATTTT. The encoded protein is CASSLEAVNQPQHF. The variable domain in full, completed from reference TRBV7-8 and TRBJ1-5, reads GAGVSQSPRYKVAKRGQDVALRCDPISGHVSLFWYQQALGQGPEFLTYFQNEAQLDKSGLPSDRFFAERPEGSVSTLKIQRTQQEDSAVYLCASSLEAVNQPQHFGDGTRLSIL.

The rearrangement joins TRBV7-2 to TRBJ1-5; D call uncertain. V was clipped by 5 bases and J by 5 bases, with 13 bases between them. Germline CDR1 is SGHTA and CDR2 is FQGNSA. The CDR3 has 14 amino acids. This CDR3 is CASSTALGYQPQHF. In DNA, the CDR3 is TGTGCCAGCAGCACCGCCCTGGGGTATCAGCCCCAGCATTTT.

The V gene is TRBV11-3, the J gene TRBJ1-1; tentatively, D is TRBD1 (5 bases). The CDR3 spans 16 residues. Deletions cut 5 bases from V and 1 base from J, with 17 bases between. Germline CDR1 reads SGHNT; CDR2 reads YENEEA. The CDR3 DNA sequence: TGTGCCAGCAGCCCCCGCCTGGGACCTTCGAACACTGAAGCTTTCTTT. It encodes CASSPRLGPSNTEAFF.

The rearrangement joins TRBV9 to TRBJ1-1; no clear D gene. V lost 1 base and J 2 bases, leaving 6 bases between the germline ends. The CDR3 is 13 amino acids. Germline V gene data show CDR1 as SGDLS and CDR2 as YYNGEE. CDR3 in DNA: TGTGCCAGCAGCGTAACACCTAACACTGAAGCTTTCTTT. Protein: CASSVTPNTEAFF.